A selection of T cell receptor beta chains follows, all from one sample in a study of T cells in Graves' hyperthyroidism and ophthalmopathy. Each CDR3 protein is one row after TCRdb ran MiXCR on the multiplex PCR reads. The sample has about 570,000 distinct CDR3 sequences, about 45% seen once. Sequenced: peripheral blood or thyroid tissue (not recorded which). The receptors derive from an adult woman with Graves' disease, either hyperthyroidism or ophthalmopathy (not recorded which). CDR3s include the opening cysteine and the closing phenylalanine or tryptophan. The order of the fields is J gene, V gene, CDR3 length, CDR3 protein.

TRBJ1-1 TRBV12-3/TRBV12-4 12 CASAGRDTEAFF
TRBJ1-5 TRBV2 15 CASSTSGYSNQPQHF
TRBJ1-1 TRBV5-4 16 CASSLGGPRRDTEAFF
TRBJ2-6 TRBV5-1 13 CASSREGVNVLTF
TRBJ2-7 TRBV12-3/TRBV12-4 13 CASRLGQTYEQYF
TRBJ1-2 TRBV5-1 15 CASSLGQPLVDGYTF
TRBJ2-7 TRBV7-2 15 CASSARLAGPNEQYF
TRBJ2-2 TRBV20-1 13 CSAGEVRTGELFF
TRBJ2-5 TRBV15 13 CATSGTPGETQYF
TRBJ1-2 TRBV7-8 15 CASSLRDITNYGYTF
TRBJ2-7 TRBV9 12 CTSSQTPLGQYF
TRBJ1-1 TRBV6-9 15 CASSGDRGLGTEAFF
TRBJ1-4 TRBV15 14 CATSRGTGKGKTVF
TRBJ1-5 TRBV7-8 17 CASSQSGTGYSNQPQHF
TRBJ1-5 TRBV5-5 15 CASSLEVIDNQPQHF
TRBJ1-1 TRBV25-1 14 CASSESVRNTEAFF
TRBJ1-2 TRBV4-1 16 CASSRLLHIQSRSYTF
TRBJ2-7 TRBV20-1 14 CSARAAAGSYEQYF
TRBJ2-5 TRBV29-1 14 CSVRHPDREETQYF
TRBJ1-1 TRBV7-9 16 CASSLGFPGTYTEAFF
TRBJ2-7 TRBV25-1 11 CASRFPYEQYF
TRBJ1-3 TRBV5-1 16 CASSLVEISSGNTIYF
TRBJ1-6 TRBV30 15 CAWSGDTFYNSPLHF
TRBJ2-7 TRBV29-1 16 CSVLTSGSWEGYEQYF
TRBJ2-7 TRBV10-3 17 CAISDYLAGTDGYEQYF
TRBJ1-4 TRBV6-6 16 CASSYSGAQSNEKLFF
TRBJ2-5 TRBV7-9 13 CASRARNMETQYF
TRBJ1-5 TRBV16 13 CASSQSADQPQHF
TRBJ2-7 TRBV2 18 CASSEQGVAGDRWDEQYF